These T cell receptor beta chains were read from a single sample in a study of cytomegalovirus exposure and HLA in healthy donors. Measured with immunoSEQ multiplex PCR; TCRdb has only the in-frame clones, and not every one. The profile shows roughly 110,000 clones, more than 75% of them singletons. What was sequenced was PBMCs. Receptors were obtained from a young man in good health and CMV-seropositive. The CDR3 runs from the conserved cysteine through the conserved F or W.

V	J	CDR3
TRBV5-1	TRBJ1-1	CASSLDGDRNTEAFF
TRBV6-5	-	CASARDREAEQYF
TRBV15	TRBJ1-4	CATSRAGEKLFF
TRBV11-3	TRBJ2-2	CASSLTSGGAGELFF
TRBV19	TRBJ1-4	CASSIEADRAGKLFF
TRBV11-3	TRBJ2-7	CASTLTPTYEQYF
TRBV30	TRBJ1-2	CAWSLSPGQNYGYTF
TRBV19	TRBJ2-7	CASSIPGGEAYEQYF
TRBV5-1	TRBJ1-6	CASSLMGEGINSPLHF
TRBV19	TRBJ2-1	CASTTAYNEQFF
TRBV4-2	TRBJ2-1	CASSQLTSGGAVEQFF
TRBV5-6	TRBJ2-7	CASSPTGTGPYEQYF
TRBV10-3	TRBJ2-1	CAISPVPGLAGRSYNEQFF
TRBV9	TRBJ1-2	CASSVGDSATNYGYTF
TRBV9	TRBJ2-3	CASTGTSGGTDTQYF
TRBV5-8	TRBJ1-2	CASSSLYAVYGYTF
TRBV7-8	TRBJ2-7	CASSLVDTYSYEQYF
TRBV10-2	TRBJ1-4	CASSEPGKDEKLFF
TRBV7-9	TRBJ1-2	CSSSLFSARVDGYTF
TRBV6-1	TRBJ2-7	CASRQGPGHEQYF
TRBV7-6	TRBJ1-4	CASSYDRTNEKLFF
TRBV16	TRBJ1-1	CASSRQGSMNTEAFF
TRBV5-4	TRBJ1-1	CASSLAPRGQAFF
TRBV11-1	TRBJ2-3	CASSQDIASTDTQYF
TRBV7-9	TRBJ2-7	CSSSLRTGGTYEQYF
TRBV19	TRBJ2-6	CASSSSGTGGSGANVLTF
TRBV5-3	TRBJ2-2	CARSENWDRQPSVGELFF
TRBV20-1	TRBJ1-2	CSARTGGGSTF
TRBV19	TRBJ1-2	CASSILFTALGYGYTF
TRBV10-1	TRBJ1-2	CASSVGSSFNGYTF
TRBV6-6	TRBJ1-5	CASSYGGHQGNQPQHF
TRBV30	TRBJ1-4	CAWMDGVEELFF
TRBV5-1	TRBJ1-1	CASSLEQGGNTEAFF
TRBV6-5	TRBJ1-6	CASSYEGQGLSPLHF
TRBV20-1	TRBJ2-7	CSVSSGGGQYF
TRBV6-6	TRBJ1-4	CASSTGQDGNEKLFF
TRBV10-2	TRBJ2-5	CASSDLFSGGRETQYF
TRBV10-1	TRBJ2-2	CASHLGGSNTGELFF
TRBV18	TRBJ2-3	CASSPGGTGVDTQYF